This is a list of T cell receptor beta chains from one sample in a study of blood T cells in healthy people across ages. MiXCR, run by TCRdb on the 5' RACE reads, gives a single entry per CDR3 protein. This sample has 1.5 million to 2 million distinct CDR3 sequences, with roughly 43% found just once. The sample consisted of blood. The receptors were sampled from a human donor in good health. The CDR3 runs from the conserved cysteine through the conserved F or W. D genes are given only for firm matches. Where a row states a size, it is once, few, many or the class of an expanded clone; other rows omit it.

TRBV2,NA,TRBJ1-2,NA,CASNPLEGPNYGYTF,TGTGCCAGCAACCCCCTGGAGGGCCCTAACTATGGCTACACCTTC
TRBV7-2,few,TRBJ1-2,TRBD1,CASSYRDRSYGYTF,TGTGCCAGCAGCTACCGGGACAGAAGCTATGGCTACACCTTC
TRBV7-2,NA,TRBJ2-7,NA,CASSIVKGDYEQYF,TGTGCCAGCAGCATAGTTAAGGGGGACTACGAGCAGTACTTC
TRBV7-2,few,TRBJ2-7,NA,CASSSGTQYYEQYF,TGTGCCAGCAGCTCCGGGACGCAATACTACGAGCAGTACTTC
TRBV12-3/TRBV12-4,few,TRBJ1-2,TRBD1,CASRPQGVYYGYTF,TGTGCCAGCAGGCCACAGGGGGTATACTATGGCTACACCTTC
TRBV29-1,NA,TRBJ1-1,NA,CSVGGNMNTEAFF,TGCAGCGTTGGAGGTAACATGAACACTGAAGCTTTCTTT
TRBV20-1,few,TRBJ2-4,NA,CSTGILAKNIQYF,TGCAGTACTGGGATTCTAGCCAAAAACATTCAGTACTTC
TRBV20-1,NA,TRBJ2-4,NA,CSPEAPAKNIQYF,TGCAGTCCGGAGGCCCCAGCCAAAAACATTCAGTACTTC
TRBV10-3,NA,TRBJ2-1,TRBD1,CAIRGTETYNEQFF,TGTGCCATCCGTGGGACAGAGACCTACAATGAGCAGTTCTTC
TRBV20-1,few,TRBJ2-5,NA,CSAPGDLQETQYF,TGCAGTGCTCCGGGGGACCTACAAGAGACCCAGTACTTC
TRBV5-1,NA,TRBJ1-2,TRBD1,CASSLGTGKYYGYTF,TGCGCCAGCAGCTTAGGGACAGGGAAATACTATGGCTACACCTTC
TRBV29-1,few,TRBJ2-3,TRBD1,CSVETGGADTQYF,TGCAGCGTTGAGACAGGGGGCGCAGATACGCAGTATTTT
TRBV6-2/TRBV6-3,few,TRBJ1-5,NA,CASSPHTDQPQHF,TGTGCCAGCAGTCCCCATACCGATCAGCCCCAGCATTTT
TRBV5-1,once,TRBJ2-6,TRBD1,CASSPGQISSGANVLTF,TGCGCCAGCAGCCCGGGACAGATTTCCTCTGGGGCCAACGTCCTGACTTTC
TRBV12-5,NA,TRBJ1-1,NA,CASGRGAPGTEAFF,TGTGCTAGTGGCCGGGGGGCCCCCGGGACTGAAGCTTTCTTT
TRBV6-1,NA,TRBJ1-5,NA,CASSTPTGQGIHSNQPQHF,TGTGCCAGCAGTACACCCACTGGGCAGGGAATACATAGCAATCAGCCCCAGCATTTT
TRBV19,NA,TRBJ1-4,NA,CASSGQEATNGKLFF,TGTGCCAGTAGTGGGCAGGAAGCAACTAATGGAAAACTGTTTTTT
TRBV5-4,NA,TRBJ2-7,NA,CASSADPQRDEQYF,TGTGCCAGCAGCGCTGACCCCCAGAGGGACGAGCAGTACTTC
TRBV29-1,NA,TRBJ1-1,TRBD1,CSARGQGATEAFF,TGCAGCGCCCGAGGACAGGGGGCGACTGAAGCTTTCTTT
TRBV29-1,NA,TRBJ1-1,NA,CSVAPGVPWEAFF,TGCAGCGTTGCCCCCGGGGTCCCTTGGGAAGCTTTCTTT
TRBV27,few,TRBJ1-2,TRBD1,CASSFIGGTNYGYTF,TGTGCCAGCAGTTTTATAGGGGGCACAAACTATGGCTACACCTTC
TRBV12-3/TRBV12-4,few,TRBJ2-1,NA,CASSFGGLSSYNEQFF,TGTGCCAGCAGTTTCGGGGGGCTGAGCTCCTACAATGAGCAGTTCTTC
TRBV6-4,NA,TRBJ2-3,NA,CASSESGGTDAQYF,TGTGCCAGCAGTGAGTCGGGTGGAACGGATGCGCAGTATTTT
TRBV5-1,NA,TRBJ2-1,NA,CASSTGHPTLVQFF,TGCGCCAGCAGCACGGGACACCCGACCCTTGTGCAGTTCTTC
TRBV5-6,few,TRBJ1-2,NA,CASSHTGTYGYTF,TGTGCCAGCAGCCACACAGGGACCTATGGCTACACCTTC
TRBV28,NA,TRBJ2-6,NA,CASSFISGWRAGANVLTF,TGTGCCAGCAGTTTCATTTCAGGGTGGAGGGCTGGGGCCAACGTCCTGACTTTC
TRBV4-1,once,TRBJ1-2,NA,CTSSRGMSGSYGYTF,TGCACCAGCAGCCGAGGAATGTCAGGGTCCTATGGCTACACCTTC
TRBV28,NA,TRBJ1-5,TRBD1,CASSSSGTGGNQPQHF,TGTGCCAGCAGTTCGTCCGGGACAGGGGGTAATCAGCCCCAGCATTTT
TRBV10-3,NA,TRBJ2-5,NA,CAISESTLQGETQYF,TGTGCCATCAGTGAGTCGACTCTCCAGGGAGAGACCCAGTACTTC
TRBV7-3,few,TRBJ1-1,NA,CASSSTALGTEAFF,TGTGCCAGCAGCTCGACAGCCCTGGGCACTGAAGCTTTCTTT
TRBV4-1,NA,TRBJ2-7,NA,CASSQVGYVGSYEQYF,TGCGCCAGCAGCCAAGTTGGTTACGTAGGGTCCTACGAGCAGTACTTC
TRBV6-5,few,TRBJ1-2,NA,CASSSSLRDRNYGYTF,TGTGCCAGCAGTTCCTCGCTCCGGGACCGAAACTATGGCTACACCTTC
TRBV11-1,many,TRBJ2-7,NA,CASSPGVVYEQYF,TGTGCCAGCAGCCCAGGAGTTGTTTACGAGCAGTACTTC
TRBV5-6,NA,TRBJ1-4,NA,CASSLGPNLKLSTNEKLFF,TGTGCCAGCAGCTTGGGTCCTAATCTAAAGCTCTCAACTAATGAAAAACTGTTTTTT
TRBV4-3,NA,TRBJ2-5,NA,CASSQEWIGEETQYF,TGCGCCAGCAGCCAAGAATGGATCGGCGAAGAGACCCAGTACTTC
TRBV2,few,TRBJ2-7,NA,CASSEEGPLGAYEQYF,TGTGCCAGCAGTGAGGAGGGCCCCCTGGGGGCCTACGAGCAGTACTTC
TRBV20-1,NA,TRBJ2-7,TRBD1,CSAPVTGGVPSYEQYF,TGCAGTGCTCCCGTGACAGGGGGCGTCCCCTCCTACGAGCAGTACTTC
TRBV25-1,NA,TRBJ1-2,TRBD1,CASSDERTGPTDGYTF,TGTGCCAGCAGTGATGAAAGGACAGGCCCAACTGATGGCTACACCTTC
TRBV12-3/TRBV12-4,few,TRBJ1-2,TRBD1,CASRREQGINYGYTF,TGTGCCAGCAGGCGGGAACAGGGGATTAACTATGGCTACACCTTC
TRBV7-2,NA,TRBJ2-1,TRBD2,CASSFGTGGSYNEQFF,TGTGCCAGCAGCTTCGGAACGGGGGGGTCCTACAATGAGCAGTTCTTC